This is a list of T cell receptor beta chains from one sample in a study of chemoradiotherapy in HPV16-positive cancers. TCRdb's copy holds only in-frame clones and misses some; the assay was immunoSEQ multiplex PCR. Of 19,000 or so clones in the sample, more than 85% were seen once. Material: blood, obtained from a patient who underwent chemoradiotherapy. All receptors come from a human donor with HPV-associated anogenital cancer. Both conserved end residues are part of each CDR3.

>TRBJ1-2|TRBV25-1
CASSEFKGASYGYTF
>TRBJ1-5|TRBV6-1
CASSEGAGNSNQPQHF
>TRBJ1-1|TRBV4-3
CASSLRAGWGTEAFF
>TRBJ2-3|TRBV2
CASSGRPDQQQYF
>TRBJ1-2|TRBV4-1
CASSQGERDYYGYTF
>TRBJ1-5|TRBV4-2
CASSQVQGRNQPQHF
>TRBJ1-2|TRBV6-1
CASSTAEGYGYTF
>TRBJ1-1|TRBV4-2
CASSQDKGGLRTEAFF
>TRBJ1-3|TRBV6-6
CASSQLRVDTIYF
>TRBJ1-2|TRBV5-6
CASTLTANYGYTF
>TRBJ2-1|TRBV7-7
CASSRIKSGGASLFSYNEQFF
>TRBJ1-1|TRBV18
CASSPTSGDTEAFF
>TRBJ1-4|TRBV10-3
CAISRTGEGTNEKLFF
>TRBJ2-3|TRBV4-1
CASSQDRTGGATDTQYF
>TRBJ1-2|TRBV5-6
CASSYRDRPYGYTF
>TRBJ1-2|TRBV27
CASKFGAGGYGYTF
>TRBJ1-6|TRBV9
CASSVGTDNSPLHF
>TRBJ1-1|TRBV18
CASSPAALNTEAFF
>TRBJ2-2|TRBV19
CASSIRQGVANGELFF
>TRBJ1-2|TRBV7-9
CASSSGLITNYGYTF
>TRBJ1-2|TRBV14
CASSQDLGGYTF
>TRBJ2-2|TRBV19
CASSRGFSTNTGELFF
>TRBJ1-2|TRBV7-9
CASRPYLDRGGGYTF
>TRBJ2-7|TRBV5-4
CASSTTGDIYEQYF
>TRBJ2-5|TRBV9
CASSVEGETQYF
>TRBJ1-2|TRBV27
CASSLSRGVNYGYTF
>TRBJ2-5|TRBV12-5
CASGLRDRGETQYF
>TRBJ1-1|TRBV29-1
CSATRLNTEAFF
>TRBJ2-3|TRBV7-9
CASSPATDTQYF
>TRBJ1-5|TRBV5-1
CASSLGGGNQPQHF
>TRBJ2-7|TRBV5-1
CASSKLPGIPYEQYF
>TRBJ1-2|TRBV9
CASSVDHSLNYGYTF
>TRBJ2-5|TRBV7-9
CASSLDPEETQYF
>TRBJ1-5|TRBV4-1
CASSQSGTVSNQPQHF
>TRBJ2-2|TRBV5-1
CASRSGGANTGELFF
>TRBJ1-1|TRBV27
CASSLDLRNTEAFF
>TRBJ1-2|TRBV4-3
CASSQRGPWDGYTF
>TRBJ2-3|TRBV30
CAWGGATQYF
>TRBJ1-5|TRBV5-5
CASSLGAGGIQPQHF
>TRBJ2-1|TRBV5-1
CASSMSTGTGSYNEQFF
>TRBJ1-6|TRBV27
CASSSGQGNSPLHF